Below are 30 T cell receptor beta chains sequenced from a single sample in a study of blood T cell repertoires in COVID-19. Sequenced by immunoSEQ multiplex PCR; TCRdb stores in-frame clones only, minus some. The sample shows some 77,000 clones, around nine tenths of them seen only once. Sequencing was performed on peripheral blood. Source of these receptors: a man in his thirties or forties with acute or convalescent COVID-19.

A single count supports this clone. The V and J genes are TRBV2 and TRBJ2-5; no clear D gene. Germline lookup yields CDR1 SNHLY and CDR2 FYNNEI. The CDR3 is 12 residues long. V was pared by 6 bases and J by 5 bases, with 10 bases between. The CDR3 sequence: CASRSYLETQYF. CDR3 coding DNA: TGTGCCAGCAGGTCCTATCTGGAGACCCAGTACTTC.

The rearrangement uses TRBV10-3 and TRBJ1-4, with TRBD1 as a possible D gene (5 bases). V was shortened by 4 bases and J by 6 bases, with 9 bases between the two germline ends. Germline lookup yields CDR1 ENHRY and CDR2 SYGVKD. The CDR3 extends over 13 amino acids. CDR3 protein: CAISGREDEKLFF. CDR3 in DNA: TGTGCCATCAGTGGCAGGGAAGATGAAAAACTGTTTTTT.

This chain links TRBV10-3 with TRBJ2-1, with D possibly matching TRBD1 (6 bases). Trimming cost V 6 bases and J 5 bases, with 11 bases left between them. The CDR3 is made up of 13 amino acids. Germline V gene lookup returns CDR1 ENHRY and CDR2 SYGVKD. The CDR3 DNA reads as TGTGCCATCAGGGGGGACACGAACAATGAGCAGTTCTTC. Amino acid sequence: CAIRGDTNNEQFF.

The chain uses TRBV4-1 and TRBJ2-2, with D possibly being TRBD1 (5 bases). V lost 4 bases and J lost 0, with 6 bases in between. Per germline, CDR1 MGHRA and CDR2 YSYEKL. This CDR3 is built from 14 residues. CDR3 in amino acids: CASSLGPNTGELFF. The CDR3 DNA follows: TGCGCCAGCAGCCTGGGGCCGAACACCGGGGAGCTGTTTTTT.

In this sample, this clone turned up a few times. This rearrangement joins TRBV27 to TRBJ1-3; perhaps TRBD1 as D (5 bases). The germline V gene encodes CDR1 MNHEY and CDR2 SMNVEV (reference sequence). Trimming shortened V by 7 bases and J by 4 bases, and 14 bases separated the two germline ends. CDR3 size: 14 residues. CDR3 region: CASMRLGQGNTIYF. DNA of the CDR3: TGTGCCAGCATGAGGCTGGGGCAAGGAAACACCATATATTTT.

The chain uses TRBV28 and TRBJ2-3; no clear D. Germline V gives CDR1 MDHEN, CDR2 SYDVKM. The CDR3 contains 11 residues. V lost 6 bases to trimming and J lost 6 bases, with 7 bases between them. The CDR3 loop is CASSPMDTQYF. In DNA, the CDR3 is TGTGCCAGCAGCCCCATGGATACGCAGTATTTT.

The table lists this clone with a count of one. CDR3 nucleotide sequence: TGTGCCAGCAGCTTCGGTGTAGACAGTACAAACTTCTTCCAAGAGACCCAGTACTTC. This codes for CASSFGVDSTNFFQETQYF. The rearrangement uses TRBV7-9 and TRBJ2-5, with D possibly TRBD1 on 5 matching bases. Germline V gives CDR1 SEHNR, CDR2 FQNEAQ (reference sequence). Trimming took off 3 bases at V and 1 base at J, with 24 bases between the two ends. The CDR3 sequence is 19 residues long.

The chain uses TRBV13 and TRBJ1-2; 8 nucleotides align to TRBD1. CDR1 and CDR2 from the germline V gene are PRHDT and FYEKMQ (reference sequence). The V gene end was trimmed by 5 bases and the J gene end by 8 bases; junction bases not matched to a gene: 7. The CDR3 extends over 13 amino acids. The CDR3: CASSGRDRQGYTF. The DNA of the CDR3 is TGTGCCAGCAGCGGGCGGGACAGGCAAGGCTACACCTTC.

This clone was observed a single time. The gene calls are TRBV6-2 or TRBV6-3 and TRBJ2-4, with TRBD2 identical over 7 bases. CDR1 and CDR2 (germline): MNHEY, SVGEGT. J lost 2 bases, V lost 6 bases, and 7 bases had no gene match. The CDR3 runs to 15 residues. The CDR3 region is CASSEAGWTKNIQYF. The CDR3 DNA sequence: TGTGCCAGCAGCGAAGCGGGATGGACCAAAAACATTCAGTACTTC.

This clone turned up a few times. The chain has TRBV19 and TRBJ1-1; the D gene is possibly TRBD1 (5 bases). The CDR3 totals 17 residues. The V and J ends lost 1 base and 1 base respectively, with 16 bases between them. CDR1 is LNHDA, CDR2 SQIVND, per germline (reference sequence). CDR3 sequence reads: CASSIGGYGQTNTEAFF. Written as DNA, the CDR3 is TGTGCCAGTAGTATAGGAGGTTACGGACAAACGAACACTGAAGCTTTCTTT.

This chain joins TRBV28 and TRBJ1-4; D may be TRBD1 (5 bases). In germline, CDR1 is MDHEN, CDR2 SYDVKM. This CDR3 is built from 16 residues. Trimming left V 2 bases short and J 8 bases short, with 18 bases between. CDR3 in DNA: TGTGCCAGCAGTTTAACCCCGGGGGGGAAAGGGGAAAAACTGTTTTTT. Protein product: CASSLTPGGKGEKLFF.

The V call is TRBV5-1, the J call TRBJ2-1; D may be TRBD2 (5 bases). CDR3 size: 13 residues. V was pared by 2 bases and J by 5 bases, with 8 bases between. Germline V gives CDR1 SGHRS, CDR2 YFSETQ. CDR3 DNA: TGCGCCAGCAGCTTAAGGCGGGACAATGAGCAGTTCTTC. It yields the protein CASSLRRDNEQFF.

This clone was observed once. The rearrangement uses TRBV5-6 and TRBJ2-2; TRBD2 might be the D (5 bases). Germline CDR1 is SGHDT and CDR2 is YYEEEE. The CDR3 has 11 amino acids. V lost 4 bases to trimming and J lost 7 bases, with 5 bases between them. CDR3 sequence: CASSGGGELFF. The CDR3 region has the DNA TGTGCCAGCAGCGGAGGCGGGGAGCTGTTTTTT.

The chain joins TRBV15 to TRBJ2-7, with TRBD1 matching over 8 bases. In germline, CDR1 is LNHNV, CDR2 YYDKDF (reference sequence). Germline trimming cut 5 bases from V and 4 bases from J; bases unmatched to any gene: 10. The CDR3 spans 15 residues. The CDR3 here is CATSREAGGSYEQYF. In nucleotides, the CDR3 is TGTGCCACCAGCCGCGAAGCAGGGGGCTCTTACGAGCAGTACTTC.

The rearrangement links TRBV5-1 to TRBJ2-7, with 13 nucleotides matching TRBD2. CDR1 and CDR2 from the germline V gene are SGHRS and YFSETQ. The V segment lost 0 bases and the J segment 0 bases; nucleotides outside the gene matches: 3. The CDR3 spans 17 residues. The CDR3 nucleotides are TGCGCCAGCAGCTTGGCTCGGACTAGCGGGAGCTCCTACGAGCAGTACTTC. Encoded protein: CASSLARTSGSSYEQYF.

The gene calls are TRBV19 and TRBJ2-5, with TRBD1 identical over 9 bases. The CDR3 consists of 16 residues. Trimming removed 4 bases from V and 5 bases from J; junction bases left unmatched: 11. Germline V gives CDR1 LNHDA, CDR2 SQIVND (reference sequence). Written as DNA, the CDR3 is TGTGCCAGTAGTAGGGCCGGGACAGGGAGGTTGGAGACCCAGTACTTC. This sequence encodes CASSRAGTGRLETQYF.

Only one count was recorded for this clone. This rearrangement joins TRBV27 to TRBJ1-1; D might be TRBD1 (5 bases). Germline CDR1 is MNHEY and CDR2 is SMNVEV (reference sequence). The CDR3 sequence is 13 residues long. Trimming removed 4 bases at V and 3 bases at J, with 9 bases between. CDR3 bases: TGTGCCAGCAGTTACAGGATCGACACTGAAGCTTTCTTT. It encodes CASSYRIDTEAFF.

V is TRBV5-1 and J is TRBJ1-2; 8 bases map to TRBD1. The CDR3 covers 14 residues. CDR1 SGHRS and CDR2 YFSETQ come from the germline V gene. Germline trimming cut 5 bases from V and 6 bases from J; bases unmatched to any gene: 9. The CDR3 region is CASSRTGIGNGYTF. The CDR3, as DNA: TGCGCCAGCAGTCGGACAGGGATTGGGAATGGCTACACCTTC. The full variable domain, its missing parts supplied by reference TRBV5-1 and TRBJ1-2, is KAGVTQTPRYLIKTRGQQVTLSCSPISGHRSVSWYQQTPGQGLQFLFEYFSETQRNKGNFPGRFSGRQFSNSRSEMNVSTLELGDSALYLCASSRTGIGNGYTFGSGTRLTVV.

This clone was counted only a few times. This chain connects TRBV3-1 (or the pseudogene TRBV3-2) to TRBJ2-1; D remains unclear. CDR3 length: 11 amino acids. The V and J ends lost 3 bases and 8 bases respectively, with 5 bases between them. Germline CDR1 LGHDT, CDR2 YNNKEL (reference sequence). This chain's CDR3 is CASSQAYEQFF. The CDR3 DNA reads TGTGCCAGCAGCCAGGCATATGAGCAGTTCTTC.

The rearrangement links TRBV3-1 (or the pseudogene TRBV3-2) to TRBJ2-3; TRBD2 matches at 10 bases. The junction had 7 bases not matched to a gene; V was cut back by 2 bases and J by 8 bases. Germline assignment: CDR1 LGHDT and CDR2 YNNKEL (reference sequence). The length of the CDR3 is 15 residues. CDR3 region: CASSQSGRALSTQYF. The CDR3 DNA reads as TGTGCCAGCAGCCAAAGCGGGAGGGCCCTGTCTACGCAGTATTTT.

Only one count was recorded for this clone. DNA of the CDR3: TGTGCCTCAAACCCTCGGGGGAACACTGAAGCTTTCTTT. This sequence encodes CASNPRGNTEAFF. The chain joins TRBV28 to TRBJ1-1; D not resolved. V was pared by 11 bases and J by 1 base, with 14 bases between. CDR1 is MDHEN, CDR2 SYDVKM, per germline. The CDR3 contains 13 residues.

This chain joins TRBV10-1 and TRBJ2-2; no clear D. The germline V gene encodes CDR1 WNHNN and CDR2 SYGVQD (reference sequence). V gave up 3 bases and J gave up 4 bases, with 9 bases separating them. CDR3 length: 14 residues. CDR3 sequence: CASSENFLTGELFF. CDR3 sequence (DNA): TGCGCCAGCAGTGAAAACTTCCTCACCGGGGAGCTGTTTTTT.

This chain joins TRBV30 and TRBJ2-4, with 10 bases aligning to TRBD2. The CDR3 covers 16 residues. Germline V gives CDR1 GTSNPN, CDR2 SVGIG (reference sequence). V lost 1 base to trimming and J lost 4 bases; unmatched junction nucleotides: 7. CDR3 amino acids: CAWSGLAGVGKNIQYF. CDR3 nucleotide sequence: TGTGCCTGGAGTGGCCTAGCGGGAGTGGGGAAAAACATTCAGTACTTC.

This clone was recorded only once. V is TRBV12-3 or TRBV12-4 and J is TRBJ2-1; 9 nucleotides match TRBD2. The CDR3 is made up of 13 amino acids. V trimming: 6 bases; J trimming: 7 bases; junction bases outside the gene matches: 4. As DNA, the CDR3 is TGTGCCAGCAGGGTAGCGGGAGTGAATGAGCAGTTCTTC. Its protein is CASRVAGVNEQFF.

This rearrangement joins TRBV7-8 to TRBJ2-3; TRBD2 might be the D (6 bases). Trimming took 3 bases from V and 6 from J, leaving 13 bases between them. The CDR3 totals 14 residues. Germline CDR1 and CDR2: SGHVS and FQNEAQ. This CDR3 reads CASSLGGFADTQYF. The CDR3 DNA reads TGTGCCAGCAGCTTGGGAGGTTTTGCCGATACGCAGTATTTT. Combining the CDR3 with reference TRBV7-8 and TRBJ2-3 gives the whole variable domain GAGVSQSPRYKVAKRGQDVALRCDPISGHVSLFWYQQALGQGPEFLTYFQNEAQLDKSGLPSDRFFAERPEGSVSTLKIQRTQQEDSAVYLCASSLGGFADTQYFGPGTRLTVL.

This clone was detected only once. A much more abundant neighbour one base away suggests this may be a read error. This rearrangement joins TRBV7-2 to TRBJ1-1; no clear D. This CDR3 comprises 13 residues. The V gene's germline CDR1 is SGHTA and CDR2 FQGNSA. V was clipped by 1 base and J by 1 base, with 4 bases between them. As DNA, the CDR3 is TGTGCCAGCAGCTTAGAACAGAACACTGAAGCTTTCTTT. Translated, it gives CASSLEQNTEAFF.

About this clone itself: A read error may produce the germline difference seen at one junction end. The V and J genes are TRBV5-1 and TRBJ1-2; D gene uncertain. The germline CDR1 and CDR2 sequences are SGHRS and YFSETQ. The CDR3 spans 9 residues. The CDR3: CASSSRVSF. The CDR3 DNA follows: TGCGCCAGCAGCTCCCGGGTCAGCTTC.

This clone showed up just a few times. The chain links TRBV6-1 to TRBJ1-5, with D unclear. Germline CDR1 reads MNHNS; CDR2 reads SASEGT. The CDR3 is 13 amino acids. Between the trimmed V and J ends, which lost 5 bases and 4 bases, there was a span of 9 bases. Here the CDR3 DNA reads TGTGCCAGCAGTTCCGGGGAAAATCAGCCCCAGCATTTT. This gives the protein CASSSGENQPQHF.

The chain recombines TRBV5-1 with TRBJ1-1; D is unresolved. This CDR3 spans 12 amino acids. Germline-derived CDR1 and CDR2 are SGHRS and YFSETQ. The V end was cut by 7 bases, the J end by 0 bases, with 7 bases between. The CDR3 bases are TGCGCCAGCCGAACACTGAACACTGAAGCTTTCTTT. The encoded protein is CASRTLNTEAFF.

The chain links TRBV2 to TRBJ1-4; D unresolved. The CDR3 has 14 residues. Looked up from germline, CDR1 is SNHLY and CDR2 is FYNNEI. The V gene lost 2 bases and the J gene lost 3 bases, with 7 bases spanning the gap. CDR3 DNA sequence: TGTGCCAGCAGTGAACGGGTACCTAATGAAAAACTGTTTTTT. It codes for CASSERVPNEKLFF.